The T cell receptor (beta chain) under discussion was sequenced for a study of T-cell memory formation after mild COVID-19. Across the study: Largely, the TCR clusters proved donor specific. Regarding the study as a whole: Clones contracting across day 15 to 85 had a balanced CD4/CD8 profile; later expanding clones leaned CD4+. The study detected some responding clones in pre-infection memory, suggesting cross-reactive memory joined.

Of note for this clonotype: Its target is not known.

The CDR3 has 13 residues. Germline V gene data show CDR1 as SGHRS and CDR2 as YFSETQ. Trimming pared 2 bases from V and 8 bases from J, leaving 10 bases between. With constant-segment primers, 5'RACE yielded cDNA libraries of TCR alpha and TCR beta that carried sample barcodes and UMIs. One entry per CDR3 protein, called by TCRdb with MiXCR from the 5' RACE reads. This table has fewer than 350,000 distinct CDR3 sequences, about a sixth appearing once. The receptor was derived from a man between 18 and 35 years old who had mild COVID-19 (a few samples of this study predate the infection). Cell type and time point are not known. The chain employs TRBV5-1 and TRBJ1-4; D is perhaps TRBD1 (6 bases). Sequencing used PBMCs or a T cell subset sorted from them (not recorded which). CDR3: CASSLQGGEKLFF. The CDR3 bases are TGCGCCAGCAGCTTACAGGGCGGCGAAAAACTGTTTTTT. The full variable domain, in which reference TRBV5-1 and TRBJ1-4 provide the parts outside the CDR3, is KAGVTQTPRYLIKTRGQQVTLSCSPISGHRSVSWYQQTPGQGLQFLFEYFSETQRNKGNFPGRFSGRQFSNSRSEMNVSTLELGDSALYLCASSLQGGEKLFFGSGTQLSVL.